The T cell receptor beta chain under discussion was sequenced for a study of T cells in Graves' hyperthyroidism and ophthalmopathy. The table lists this clonotype with many counts. The CDR3 has 11 residues. V dropped 8 bases and J dropped 7 bases, with 11 bases sitting between them. Germline loops: CDR1 LGHDT, CDR2 YNNKEL (reference sequence). Amplified TCR beta CDR3 regions derived from RNA transcripts. HTBI primers were employed in a first-round RT-PCR of the TCR CDR3. TCRdb re-called the multiplex PCR reads through MiXCR, storing one row per CDR3 protein. This sample yields hundreds of thousands of distinct CDR3 sequences, of which approximately 15% are seen a single time; approximately 57% belongs to the top ten.

This chain joins TRBV3-1 and TRBJ2-5; D call uncertain. Sequenced material: blood. This receptor was taken from a woman aged 55-70 years with Graves' ophthalmopathy. The CDR3 here is CASHSSGTQYF. In DNA form, the CDR3 reads TGTGCCAGCCACTCGTCCGGGACCCAGTACTTC.